This T cell receptor (beta chain) was observed in a study of beta chain features in type 1 diabetes. The study's findings and limits: Amplification by PCR could prefer shorter templates, with the same effect in patients and controls. All four CD4+ subsets from Type 1 diabetes patients carried moderately but significantly shorter TCRB CDR3s. Resolution of whether HLA type affects TCRB rearrangement was not achieved here.

Expressed TCRB transcripts were sequenced because the isolated RNA had all been reverse transcribed beforehand. Clones were sequenced by immunoSEQ multiplex PCR, and TCRdb holds only the in-frame ones, with some missing. The sample contains 680,000 or so clones, about an eighth of which appear only once. To note about this clone: The antigen is undetermined.

The sequence derives from a man between 18 and 29 years old with type 1 diabetes. Sequencing input: naive CD4+ T cells from blood.

In nucleotides, the CDR3 is TGTGCCACTACAGACCGAAGCTCCTACAATGAGCAGTTCTTC. Encoded protein: CATTDRSSYNEQFF. The chain carries TRBV6-1 and TRBJ2-1; D is uncertain. Germline lookup yields CDR1 MNHNS and CDR2 SASEGT. V lost 10 bases, J lost 0 bases, and 13 bases lay in between. The CDR3 runs 14 residues.